One and the same sample provided the 12 T cell receptor beta chains below, sequenced in a study of cytomegalovirus exposure and HLA in healthy donors. PCR employed 60 Vbeta and 13 Jbeta primers. The method was immunoSEQ multiplex PCR; TCRdb's version includes in-frame clones alone and lacks a portion of them. Of about 120,000 clones in the sample, over 65% were seen once. What was sequenced was PBMCs. These receptors were obtained from a middle-aged woman in good health and CMV-seropositive.

The chain carries TRBV2 and TRBJ2-3; D is unresolved. The germline V and J ends were trimmed by 4 bases and 5 bases, with 19 bases remaining between them. Per germline, CDR1 SNHLY and CDR2 FYNNEI. The CDR3 runs to 16 residues. CDR3 nucleotides: TGTGCCAGCAGTGTCTCCCTCCCCGGGTTAGGAGATACGCAGTATTTT. Translated, it gives CASSVSLPGLGDTQYF.

The rearrangement uses TRBV30 and TRBJ1-2, with D perhaps matching TRBD1 (6 bases). The germline gives CDR1 GTSNPN, CDR2 SVGIG (reference sequence). Trimming shortened V by 1 base and J by 2 bases, and 20 bases separated the two germline ends. This CDR3 has 17 amino acids. In nucleotides, the CDR3 is TGTGCCTGGAGTGGGGCCCCGCGCGGGGGGCCCAACTATGGCTACACCTTC. It yields the protein CAWSGAPRGGPNYGYTF.

The rearrangement uses TRBV5-6 and TRBJ2-1, with 10 positions matching TRBD2. Germline V gene sequence: CDR1 SGHDT, CDR2 YYEEEE. The CDR3 is 16 amino acids. Losses at the gene ends were 3 bases for V and 6 bases for J; bases not matched to a gene: 9. In nucleotides, the CDR3 is TGTGCCAGCAGCTCCGAGCGGGAGGGCCATGTCAATGAGCAGTTCTTC. Amino acid sequence: CASSSEREGHVNEQFF.

The rearrangement joins TRBV6-9 to TRBJ1-2; 8 positions agree with TRBD1. J lost 2 bases, V lost 6 bases, and 17 bases had no gene match. In germline, CDR1 is MNHGY, CDR2 SVAAGI. CDR3 length: 18 amino acids. The DNA of the CDR3 is TGTGCCAGCAGCGATATTCGGCCCGGGGGACAGGAAAACTATGGCTACACCTTC. Translated: CASSDIRPGGQENYGYTF.

This CDR3 is CASSLWRVNTEAFF. The CDR3 nucleotides are TGTGCCAGCAGCCTATGGCGGGTGAACACTGAAGCTTTCTTT. The V and J genes are TRBV14 and TRBJ1-1; no firm D call. CDR1 is SGHDN and CDR2 is FVKESK in the germline V gene. The CDR3 length is 14 residues. V lost 4 bases to trimming and J lost 0 bases, with 9 bases between them.

The rearrangement joins TRBV5-4 to TRBJ2-5; a possible D gene is TRBD2 (6 bases). CDR1 and CDR2 (germline): SGHNT, YYREEE (reference sequence). V was clipped by 0 bases and J by 7 bases, with 10 bases between them. This CDR3 contains 13 residues. Here the CDR3 DNA reads TGTGCCAGCAGCTTGGAGGGGCGGGGGACCCAGTACTTC. Encoded protein: CASSLEGRGTQYF.

The rearrangement uses TRBV7-2 and TRBJ2-2; possibly TRBD2 for D (7 bases). Germline lookup yields CDR1 SGHTA and CDR2 FQGNSA. The CDR3 sequence is 15 residues long. V lost 2 bases and J 6 bases, leaving 13 bases between the germline ends. The DNA of the CDR3 is TGTGCCAGCAGCTTAAGGGGGGGTTCGGCCGGGGAGCTGTTTTTT. Residues: CASSLRGGSAGELFF. Looking up the rest from reference TRBV7-2 and TRBJ2-2 gives the full variable domain: GAGVSQSPSNKVTEKGKDVELRCDPISGHTALYWYRQSLGQGLEFLIYFQGNSAPDKSGLPSDRFSAERTGGSVSTLTIQRTQQEDSAVYLCASSLRGGSAGELFFGEGSRLTVL.

This clone was counted only a few times. CDR3: CASSPWDRATEAFF. The CDR3 bases are TGTGCCAGCAGCCCCTGGGACAGGGCCACTGAAGCTTTCTTT. V gene TRBV9 combines with J gene TRBJ1-1, with 9 positions matching TRBD1. Losses at the gene ends were 4 bases for V and 4 bases for J; bases not matched to a gene: 5. The length of the CDR3 is 14 residues. Germline V lookup: CDR1 SGDLS, CDR2 YYNGEE.

V usage is TRBV27 and J usage is TRBJ1-5; D gene unclear. V was cut by 6 bases and J by 2 bases, with 8 bases left in between. CDR1 MNHEY and CDR2 SMNVEV come from the germline V gene (reference sequence). There are 13 residues in the CDR3. CDR3 coding DNA: TGTGCCAGCAGAGCCACGGGCAATCAGCCCCAGCATTTT. Translated: CASRATGNQPQHF.

The gene calls are TRBV7-9 and TRBJ2-3; 8 bases agree with TRBD2. This CDR3 comprises 14 residues. Unmatched junction bases numbered 3, after V lost 1 base and J lost 6 bases. CDR1 and CDR2 (germline): SEHNR, FQNEAQ (reference sequence). DNA for the CDR3: TGTGCCAGCAGCTTAGACGGGGGGGCGGATACGCAGTATTTT. Amino acids: CASSLDGGADTQYF.

The rearrangement links TRBV18 to TRBJ2-3; TRBD2 matches 8 bases. The CDR3 covers 19 residues. Germline trimming cut 4 bases from V and 0 bases from J; bases unmatched to any gene: 15. The germline V gene has CDR1 KGHSH and CDR2 LQKENI. CDR3 bases: TGTGCCAGCTCACGTAACACCCTGGGGAGCGGGGGAAGCACAGATACGCAGTATTTT. Translation: CASSRNTLGSGGSTDTQYF.

This chain links TRBV27 with TRBJ1-1; D might be TRBD1 (5 bases). There are 17 residues in the CDR3. In germline, CDR1 is MNHEY, CDR2 SMNVEV (reference sequence). The V end was cut by 4 bases, the J end by 0 bases, with 18 bases between. CDR3 sequence reads: CASSWAPGWGMNTEAFF. In DNA form, the CDR3 reads TGTGCCAGCAGTTGGGCCCCAGGGTGGGGAATGAACACTGAAGCTTTCTTT.